Below are 20 T cell receptor beta chains sequenced from a single sample in a study of T cell responses to AZD1222 COVID-19 vaccine (dated by TCRdb to 2020 to 2022). Per the publication, the time point label means: about 28 days (+/-7) after the second vaccine dose. The method behind the library was the immunoSEQ multiplex PCR assay. In its TCRdb copy, this immuneACCESS table keeps in-frame sequences only and misses some clones. Where compared with another copy, unresolved V genes explain less than half of these, and the others have no known cause. Present in this sample are about 84,000 clones, 90% to 95% of which were seen just once. The ten largest clones add up to roughly 11% of the sample. The specimen comprised peripheral blood, sampled 28 days after the second AZD1222 dose. The receptors were sampled from an adult who received the AZD1222 COVID-19 vaccine.

This clone was picked up one time. The chain carries TRBV30 and TRBJ1-1; TRBD1 is a possible D gene (6 bases). The CDR3 sequence is 13 residues long. Germline CDR1 and CDR2: GTSNPN and SVGIG (reference sequence). The V and J ends lost 7 bases and 0 bases respectively, with 12 bases between them. In DNA, the CDR3 is TGTGCCTCAGGGGAAAATATGAACACTGAAGCTTTCTTT. Residues: CASGENMNTEAFF.

The count of this clone is one. The chain uses TRBV6-5 and TRBJ1-1, with a weak D call TRBD1 (5 bases). The CDR3 covers 13 residues. Germline assignment: CDR1 MNHEY and CDR2 SVGAGI. Trimming cost V 5 bases and J 4 bases, with 11 bases left between them. The CDR3: CASSPGQTTEAFF. Here the CDR3 DNA reads TGTGCCAGCAGTCCCGGACAAACCACTGAAGCTTTCTTT.

J is TRBJ2-7 and V is TRBV7-2, with D possibly TRBD2 on 7 matching bases. The V gene lost 0 bases and the J gene lost 6 bases, with 12 bases spanning the gap. Germline CDR1 reads SGHTA; CDR2 reads FQGNSA. The CDR3 consists of 14 residues. CDR3 nucleotides: TGTGCCAGCAGCTTAGCAGGAAGGGGGGGCGAGCAGTACTTC. The encoded protein is CASSLAGRGGEQYF.

This chain links TRBV14 with TRBJ2-7; D is unclear. This CDR3 contains 13 residues. Trimming shortened V by 2 bases and J by 4 bases, and 9 bases separated the two germline ends. Germline-derived CDR1 and CDR2 are SGHDN and FVKESK. Written as DNA, the CDR3 is TGTGCCAGCAGCCAACGGACCTATTACGAGCAGTACTTC. This sequence encodes CASSQRTYYEQYF. The variable domain in full, with the rest retrieved from reference TRBV14 and TRBJ2-7, is EAGVTQFPSHSVIEKGQTVTLRCDPISGHDNLYWYRRVMGKEIKFLLHFVKESKQDESGMPNNRFLAERTGGTYSTLKVQPAELEDSGVYFCASSQRTYYEQYFGPGTRLTVT.

The V gene is TRBV9, the J gene TRBJ2-1; D is uncertain. Trimming stripped 1 base from V and 0 bases from J, with 2 bases between. CDR3 length: 13 amino acids. Looked up from germline, CDR1 is SGDLS and CDR2 is YYNGEE. The CDR3 coding sequence is TGTGCCAGCAGCGTACACTCCTACAATGAGCAGTTCTTC. It yields the protein CASSVHSYNEQFF.

This chain connects TRBV6-5 to TRBJ2-7, with D perhaps being TRBD1 or TRBD2 (5 bases each). Germline loops: CDR1 MNHEY, CDR2 SVGAGI. Trimming removed 6 bases at V and 2 bases at J, with 17 bases between. This CDR3 spans 15 amino acids. Here the CDR3 reads CASRGVGVSPYEQYF. CDR3 in DNA: TGTGCCAGCAGGGGGGTAGGAGTTTCCCCCTACGAGCAGTACTTC.

This chain uses TRBV7-6 with TRBJ1-2; D is perhaps TRBD1 (5 bases). Germline V gene data show CDR1 as SGHVS and CDR2 as FNYEAQ. The CDR3 runs to 16 residues. V was shortened by 0 bases and J by 4 bases, with 15 bases between the two germline ends. In DNA, the CDR3 is TGTGCCAGCAGCTTAGCCCCAGATCAGGGATGCTATGGCTACACCTTC. Encoded protein: CASSLAPDQGCYGYTF.

This clone appeared a few times. V gene TRBV18 combines with J gene TRBJ1-1; 10 bases are a match to TRBD1. V shed 0 bases, J shed 3 bases, and the junction held 13 bases outside the gene matches. The CDR3 is made up of 19 amino acids. The germline V gene has CDR1 KGHSH and CDR2 LQKENI. CDR3 nucleotide sequence: TGTGCCAGCTCACCACCAGGGGGCGACAGGGGGCGCGGGGACACTGAAGCTTTCTTT. This gives the protein CASSPPGGDRGRGDTEAFF.

V usage is TRBV10-2 and J usage is TRBJ1-6, with 8 bases fitting TRBD1. The trim removed 6 bases at V and 5 bases at J, leaving 0 bases unmatched. The CDR3 runs 13 residues. CDR1 and CDR2 (germline): WSHSY, SAAADI. The chain's CDR3 is CASRDRDNSPLHF. The CDR3 nucleotides are TGCGCCAGCAGGGACAGGGATAATTCACCCCTCCACTTT.

The chain employs TRBV2 and TRBJ1-6; no clear D gene. Germline assignment: CDR1 SNHLY and CDR2 FYNNEI. With 8 bases removed from V and 5 bases from J, the gap between germline ends came to 10 bases. There are 13 residues in the CDR3. The CDR3 loop is CASGPPNNSPLHF. For the CDR3, the DNA is TGTGCCAGCGGCCCTCCTAATAATTCACCCCTCCACTTT.

J is TRBJ2-7 and V is TRBV5-4; 7 nucleotides align to TRBD1. Germline CDR1 reads SGHNT; CDR2 reads YYREEE (reference sequence). With V trimmed by 1 base and J by 3 bases, 4 bases remained unmatched. The CDR3 runs to 14 residues. The CDR3 sequence: CASSLIGGGYEQYF. The DNA of the CDR3 is TGTGCCAGCAGCTTGATAGGGGGCGGCTACGAGCAGTACTTC.

The V gene is TRBV19, the J gene TRBJ1-5; D is ambiguous. The V gene lost 7 bases and the J gene lost 7 bases, with 17 bases spanning the gap. The germline V gene encodes CDR1 LNHDA and CDR2 SQIVND (reference sequence). This CDR3 region has 14 residues. CDR3: CASTLWGKGQPQHF. The CDR3 coding sequence is TGTGCCAGTACCCTATGGGGAAAAGGACAGCCCCAGCATTTT.

The chain recombines TRBV7-6 with TRBJ2-5, with TRBD1 matching 9 bases. Germline-derived CDR1 and CDR2 are SGHVS and FNYEAQ. The CDR3 consists of 16 residues. The V segment lost 5 bases and the J segment 4 bases; nucleotides outside the gene matches: 11. This CDR3 reads CASSPRGQGSAETQYF. CDR3 DNA sequence: TGTGCCAGCAGCCCGAGGGGACAGGGTAGCGCAGAGACCCAGTACTTC.

This sequence joins TRBV28 and TRBJ1-6; D perhaps matches TRBD1 (5 bases). Germline V lookup: CDR1 MDHEN, CDR2 SYDVKM. Trimming removed 3 bases at V and 9 bases at J, with 12 bases between. The CDR3 covers 14 residues. The CDR3 loop reads CASSFMAGRSPLHF. CDR3 coding DNA: TGTGCCAGCAGTTTTATGGCAGGGCGTTCACCCCTCCACTTT.

The chain carries TRBV6-5 and TRBJ1-4; no clear D. V shed 0 bases and J shed 10 bases, with 12 bases lying between them. The CDR3 runs to 14 residues. The germline CDR1 and CDR2 sequences are MNHEY and SVGAGI. The CDR3, as DNA: TGTGCCAGCAGTTACTCGATTGGGAAGGGAAAACTGTTTTTT. It encodes CASSYSIGKGKLFF.

The J gene is TRBJ1-5, the V gene TRBV3-1 (or the pseudogene TRBV3-2); D is possibly TRBD1 (5 bases). CDR3 length equals 15 residues. The germline V gene has CDR1 LGHDT and CDR2 YNNKEL (reference sequence). V shed 3 bases and J shed 3 bases, with 12 bases lying between them. Here the CDR3 reads CASSHYGAPNQPQHF. In DNA, the CDR3 is TGTGCCAGCAGCCATTATGGGGCCCCCAATCAGCCCCAGCATTTT.

The chain is built from TRBV13 and TRBJ2-7, with D perhaps being TRBD1 or TRBD2 (5 bases each). Trimming removed 4 bases at V and 2 bases at J, with 15 bases between. The CDR3 runs to 15 residues. Germline CDR1 is PRHDT and CDR2 is FYEKMQ (reference sequence). The CDR3, as DNA: TGTGCCAGCAGCTCCCCGAGGGACGGAGCCTACGAGCAGTACTTC. Translating it yields CASSSPRDGAYEQYF.

This sequence joins TRBV5-1 and TRBJ1-2; D not certain. CDR1 is SGHRS and CDR2 is YFSETQ in the germline V gene. Trimming shortened V by 4 bases and J by 2 bases, and 9 bases separated the two germline ends. This CDR3 contains 13 residues. Here the CDR3 reads CASSPVGNYGYTF. The CDR3 region has the DNA TGCGCCAGCAGCCCGGTTGGGAACTATGGCTACACCTTC.

The rearrangement links TRBV19 to TRBJ1-6, with a possible D match to TRBD1 (5 bases). Trimming stripped 9 bases from V and 0 bases from J, with 15 bases between. Germline-derived CDR1 and CDR2 are LNHDA and SQIVND (reference sequence). The CDR3 covers 16 residues. As DNA, the CDR3 is TGTGCCAGCCGGGACGGACTAAGCTCCTATAATTCACCCCTCCACTTT. Translation gives CASRDGLSSYNSPLHF.

The V call is TRBV6-5, the J call TRBJ1-6; D remains ambiguous. The CDR3 sequence is 16 residues long. V was shortened by 3 bases and J by 0 bases, with 9 bases between the two germline ends. Germline CDR1 is MNHEY and CDR2 is SVGAGI. The CDR3 region has the DNA TGTGCCAGCAGTTATTCTTTGGTCTCCTATAATTCACCCCTCCACTTT. Amino acid sequence: CASSYSLVSYNSPLHF.